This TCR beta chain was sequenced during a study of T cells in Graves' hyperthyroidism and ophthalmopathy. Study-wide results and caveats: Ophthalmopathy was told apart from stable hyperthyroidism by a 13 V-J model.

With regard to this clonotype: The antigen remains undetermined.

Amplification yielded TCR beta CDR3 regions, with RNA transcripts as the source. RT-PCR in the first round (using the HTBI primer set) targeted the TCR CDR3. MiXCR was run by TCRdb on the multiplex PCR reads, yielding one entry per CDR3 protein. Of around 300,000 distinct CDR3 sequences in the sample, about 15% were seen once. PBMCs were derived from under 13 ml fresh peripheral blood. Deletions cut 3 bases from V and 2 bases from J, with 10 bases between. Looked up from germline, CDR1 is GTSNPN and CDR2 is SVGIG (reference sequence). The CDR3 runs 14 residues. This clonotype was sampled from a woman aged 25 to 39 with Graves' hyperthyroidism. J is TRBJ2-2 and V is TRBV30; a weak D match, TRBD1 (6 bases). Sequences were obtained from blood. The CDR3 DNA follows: TGTGCCTGGAGAAGGGGACACAACACCGGGGAGCTGTTTTTT. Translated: CAWRRGHNTGELFF.